These T cell receptor beta chains were read from a single sample in a study of blood T cells in healthy people across ages. TCRdb analysed the 5' RACE reads with MiXCR anew, one entry per CDR3 protein. The sample yields about 640,000 distinct CDR3 sequences, approximately 50% seen once. Sequenced: blood. The receptors originated from a man in his 60s in good health. Both conserved end residues are part of each CDR3. D genes are given only for firm matches. Only part of the rows carry a size: once, few, many, or a class if the clone is expanded.

clone_size,d_call,j_call,v_call,cdr3_aa,cdr3_nt
few,-,TRBJ2-1,TRBV6-5,CASSRGGWSNEQFF,TGTGCCAGCAGCAGGGGTGGTTGGTCCAATGAGCAGTTCTTC
-,TRBD2,TRBJ2-3,TRBV20-1,CSAREGPSGGQDTQYF,TGCAGTGCTAGAGAGGGGCCTAGCGGGGGGCAAGATACGCAGTATTTT
-,-,TRBJ1-5,TRBV5-5,CASSLWTDKTQHF,TGTGCCAGCAGCTTGTGGACGGACAAAACCCAGCATTTT
-,-,TRBJ2-5,TRBV7-9,CASSLGSTKETQYF,TGTGCCAGCAGCTTAGGAAGCACGAAAGAGACCCAGTACTTC
few,-,TRBJ2-1,TRBV5-1,CASSLEAHNEQFF,TGCGCCAGCAGCTTGGAGGCACACAATGAGCAGTTCTTC
-,TRBD1,TRBJ1-1,TRBV25-1,CASSIQGYTEAFF,TGTGCCAGCAGTATACAGGGGTATACTGAAGCTTTCTTT
-,TRBD2,TRBJ2-1,TRBV7-2,CASSTGTSVYNEQFF,TGTGCCAGCAGCACCGGGACTAGCGTCTACAATGAGCAGTTCTTC
-,-,TRBJ2-7,TRBV12-3/TRBV12-4,CASGERRYEQYF,TGTGCCAGCGGGGAACGCAGATACGAGCAGTACTTC
-,-,TRBJ1-1,TRBV5-5,CASKTDLNTEAFF,TGTGCCAGCAAAACCGACCTGAACACTGAAGCTTTCTTT
few,TRBD1,TRBJ2-7,TRBV28,CASSSAGTGSYEQYF,TGTGCCAGCAGTTCAGCCGGGACAGGCTCCTACGAGCAGTACTTC
-,-,TRBJ1-2,TRBV20-1,CSASMAEGHYGYTF,TGCAGTGCTAGTATGGCAGAAGGTCACTATGGCTACACCTTC
many,-,TRBJ1-2,TRBV12-3/TRBV12-4,CASSLGVYGYTF,TGTGCCAGCAGCTTAGGGGTCTATGGCTACACCTTC
-,-,TRBJ2-1,TRBV2,CASSEWSWNEQFF,TGTGCCAGCAGTGAATGGAGTTGGAATGAGCAGTTCTTC
-,TRBD1,TRBJ2-5,TRBV5-1,CASSSRTGQETQYF,TGCGCCAGCAGCTCCCGGACAGGGCAGGAGACCCAGTACTTC
few,-,TRBJ1-1,TRBV20-1,CSARVPGGGGTEAFF,TGCAGTGCTAGAGTCCCGGGCGGGGGAGGGACTGAAGCTTTCTTT
-,-,TRBJ2-1,TRBV28,CASSTSANPRGEQFF,TGTGCCAGCAGCACGTCGGCTAACCCTCGGGGTGAGCAGTTCTTC
-,TRBD1,TRBJ1-2,TRBV6-5,CASSCGGGRYGYTF,TGTGCCAGCAGTTGCGGAGGGGGCAGGTATGGCTACACCTTC
-,-,TRBJ2-1,TRBV5-6,CASSLVSAYNEQFF,TGTGCCAGCAGCTTGGTGTCTGCCTACAATGAGCAGTTCTTC
-,TRBD1,TRBJ1-5,TRBV27,CASSLSRTGGNQPQHF,TGTGCCAGCAGTTTAAGCAGGACAGGGGGGAATCAGCCCCAGCATTTT
few,-,TRBJ2-7,TRBV5-1,CASSWGETYEQYF,TGCGCCAGCAGCTGGGGGGAAACCTACGAGCAGTACTTC
-,TRBD2,TRBJ2-7,TRBV7-8,CASSFGQRGASSYEQYF,TGTGCCAGCAGCTTTGGACAGCGGGGGGCGAGCTCCTACGAGCAGTACTTC
-,-,TRBJ2-7,TRBV7-9,CASSLDWVYEQYF,TGTGCCAGCAGCTTAGACTGGGTTTACGAGCAGTACTTC
-,-,TRBJ2-5,TRBV6-6,CASSTTGPQGTQYF,TGTGCCAGCAGTACGACAGGTCCCCAAGGGACCCAGTACTTC
-,TRBD1,TRBJ1-2,TRBV6-5,CASSGTAKSGYTF,TGTGCCAGCAGTGGGACAGCAAAGTCCGGCTACACCTTC
-,-,TRBJ2-5,TRBV6-6,CASRSQGRMETQYF,TGTGCCAGCAGGAGCCAGGGCAGGATGGAGACCCAGTACTTC
many,-,TRBJ2-5,TRBV7-2,CASSLVFNQETQYF,TGTGCCAGCAGCTTAGTGTTCAACCAAGAGACCCAGTACTTC
few,TRBD1,TRBJ2-1,TRBV6-1,CASRAQGATNEQFF,TGTGCCTCCAGGGCACAGGGGGCGACAAATGAGCAGTTCTTC
-,-,TRBJ2-1,TRBV18,CASSPPNLNEQFF,TGTGCCAGCTCACCGCCGAACCTGAATGAGCAGTTCTTC
-,-,TRBJ2-3,TRBV12-3/TRBV12-4,CASRGGYTQYF,TGTGCCAGCAGGGGGGGTTATACGCAGTATTTT
-,TRBD2,TRBJ2-1,TRBV5-6,CASSRAGLAVYNEQFF,TGTGCCAGCAGCCGTGCCGGGCTAGCGGTTTACAATGAGCAGTTCTTC
-,-,TRBJ2-5,TRBV13,CASSWRTEEETQYF,TGTGCCAGCAGTTGGAGGACGGAGGAAGAGACCCAGTACTTC
-,-,TRBJ1-2,TRBV12-3/TRBV12-4,CASSLAGMDCGYTF,TGTGCCAGCAGTTTAGCAGGAATGGACTGTGGCTACACCTTC
-,-,TRBJ1-2,TRBV7-9,CASGGGGYGYTF,TGTGCCAGCGGAGGGGGGGGGTATGGCTACACCTTC
-,-,TRBJ2-3,TRBV13,CASSFIAVTDTQYF,TGTGCCAGCAGCTTTATAGCGGTTACAGATACGCAGTATTTT
few,-,TRBJ2-7,TRBV2,CASTRTEVGEQYF,TGTGCCAGCACCCGGACAGAAGTGGGCGAGCAGTACTTC
-,TRBD1,TRBJ2-4,TRBV3-1,CASSQVGDRGSNIQYF,TGTGCCAGCAGCCAAGTCGGGGACAGGGGATCAAACATTCAGTACTTC
-,-,TRBJ2-5,TRBV6-6,CASSWGQGRSQETQYF,TGTGCCAGCAGTTGGGGCCAGGGGAGAAGTCAAGAGACCCAGTACTTC
-,TRBD1,TRBJ1-2,TRBV29-1,CSALGQVNYGYTF,TGCAGCGCCTTGGGACAGGTCAACTATGGCTACACCTTC
-,TRBD1,TRBJ1-2,TRBV7-9,CASSRGQGIDGYTF,TGTGCCAGCAGCAGGGGACAGGGAATTGATGGCTACACCTTC
-,TRBD2,TRBJ2-5,TRBV15,CATSRDTGGPETQYF,TGTGCCACCAGCAGAGATACGGGGGGGCCAGAGACCCAGTACTTC
many,-,TRBJ1-5,TRBV20-1,CSAHLGTAPVEPQHF,TGCAGTGCTCACTTGGGAACGGCCCCAGTAGAGCCCCAGCATTTT
-,-,TRBJ2-5,TRBV5-5,CASSNDRGGETQYF,TGTGCCAGCAGCAATGACAGGGGAGGGGAGACCCAGTACTTC
once,-,TRBJ2-6,TRBV6-1,CASTTSGANVLTF,TGTGCCAGCACAACCTCTGGGGCTAACGTCCTGACTTTC
-,TRBD1,TRBJ2-5,TRBV29-1,CSTGTAAGETQYF,TGCAGCACCGGGACAGCGGCGGGAGAGACCCAGTACTTC
-,-,TRBJ2-3,TRBV12-3/TRBV12-4,CASSFLEVGTDTQYF,TGTGCCAGCAGTTTCCTCGAGGTGGGCACAGATACGCAGTATTTT